Below, 18 T cell receptor beta chains from the same sample are listed, as sequenced in a study of OX40 agonist ivuxolimab in advanced cancers. Using immunoSEQ multiplex PCR, the repertoire was profiled, and TCRdb retains in-frame clones only, with some absent. The sample lists about 82,000 clones, about nine tenths occurring once. The sequenced sample was CD4+ or CD8+ T cells sorted from blood, obtained in a trial of the OX40 agonist ivuxolimab. These receptors all stem from an adult with an advanced solid tumor such as melanoma, head and neck, liver or kidney cancer.

CDR3 coding DNA: TGTGCCAGCAGGGAACTAGCGGGACTTTACAATGAGCAGTTCTTC. Residues: CASRELAGLYNEQFF. The chain employs TRBV2 and TRBJ2-1; 10 nucleotides line up with TRBD2. V was pared by 6 bases and J by 4 bases, with 6 bases of the junction left unmatched. The CDR3 is 15 residues long. The germline gives CDR1 SNHLY, CDR2 FYNNEI.

This chain connects TRBV5-4 to TRBJ2-2, with TRBD2 matching over 7 bases. The V and J ends lost 0 bases and 2 bases, in that order; junction bases with no gene match: 7. The V gene's germline CDR1 is SGHNT and CDR2 YYREEE (reference sequence). This CDR3 has 17 amino acids. The CDR3 loop reads CASSLGTGTKNTGELFF. CDR3 bases: TGTGCCAGCAGCTTGGGTACCGGGACTAAAAACACCGGGGAGCTGTTTTTT.

This chain joins TRBV30 and TRBJ2-1; 12 bases match TRBD2. Trimming removed 1 base from V and 3 bases from J; junction bases left unmatched: 10. The CDR3 extends over 18 amino acids. Germline V gene lookup returns CDR1 GTSNPN and CDR2 SVGIG (reference sequence). The CDR3 sequence: CAWSGVASGRANYNEQFF. The CDR3 DNA reads TGTGCCTGGAGTGGGGTGGCTAGCGGGAGGGCCAACTACAATGAGCAGTTCTTC.

Worth noting for this clone: The identical CDR3 is also encoded by other nucleotide sequences in the sample. The V call is TRBV5-1, the J call TRBJ2-5, with no clear D. Germline assignment: CDR1 SGHRS and CDR2 YFSETQ. This CDR3 contains 14 residues. V lost 0 bases, J lost 5 bases, and 11 bases lay in between. CDR3 region: CASSLAQASETQYF. In DNA, the CDR3 is TGCGCCAGCAGCTTGGCGCAGGCCTCGGAGACCCAGTACTTC.

V usage is TRBV5-1 and J usage is TRBJ1-1, with unresolved D. Germline V gene sequence: CDR1 SGHRS, CDR2 YFSETQ. V gave up 2 bases and J gave up 1 base, with 6 bases separating them. The CDR3 contains 13 residues. CDR3 coding DNA: TGCGCCAGCAGCTTCCGGGGGAACACTGAAGCTTTCTTT. Protein product: CASSFRGNTEAFF.

The rearrangement uses TRBV28 and TRBJ2-3; D may be TRBD2 (6 bases). Germline CDR1 MDHEN, CDR2 SYDVKM. CDR3 length equals 18 residues. Trimming cost V 2 bases and J 0 bases, with 18 bases left between them. The CDR3 bases are TGTGCCAGCAGTTTAAAAGCGGGCCTATTTAAAAGCACAGATACGCAGTATTTT. This encodes CASSLKAGLFKSTDTQYF.

Comments on this clone: The sample has other DNA sequences that encode this CDR3 too. The rearrangement uses TRBV19 and TRBJ2-1; possibly TRBD2 for D (6 bases). From germline, CDR1 is LNHDA and CDR2 SQIVND (reference sequence). V was clipped by 4 bases and J by 7 bases, with 11 bases between them. The CDR3 covers 13 residues. Here the CDR3 reads CASSTHGGNEQFF. In DNA, the CDR3 is TGTGCCAGTAGTACCCACGGGGGTAATGAGCAGTTCTTC.

The chain is built from TRBV10-3 and TRBJ1-5, with D maybe TRBD1 (6 bases). Trimming took 0 bases from V and 3 from J, leaving 12 bases between them. Germline lookup yields CDR1 ENHRY and CDR2 SYGVKD. The CDR3 has 16 amino acids. The CDR3 nucleotides read TGTGCCATCAGTGAGTCAGGACCAGGGGCCAATCAGCCCCAGCATTTT. Its translation: CAISESGPGANQPQHF.

The chain employs TRBV28 and TRBJ2-7, with 11 bases fitting TRBD2. The CDR3 spans 16 residues. Per the germline V gene, CDR1 is MDHEN and CDR2 is SYDVKM. J gave up 6 bases and V 5 bases, and 12 bases lay outside the gene matches. This chain's CDR3 is CASSDVQLAGGCEQYF. CDR3 DNA sequence: TGTGCCAGCAGTGACGTCCAGCTAGCGGGAGGCTGCGAGCAGTACTTC.

This sequence joins TRBV5-1 and TRBJ1-1; D may be TRBD1 (5 bases). Germline lookup yields CDR1 SGHRS and CDR2 YFSETQ. Trimming took off 3 bases at V and 4 bases at J, with 13 bases between the two ends. The CDR3 covers 14 residues. CDR3 in amino acids: CASSSQGSSTEAFF. CDR3 DNA: TGCGCCAGCAGCTCCCAGGGATCAAGCACTGAAGCTTTCTTT.

There are a few counts of this clone. The V and J genes are TRBV6-5 and TRBJ1-3; TRBD1 aligns across 7 bases. Per germline, CDR1 MNHEY and CDR2 SVGAGI. The CDR3 runs 15 residues. Trimming took 5 bases from V and 4 from J; bases not matched to a gene: 8. The CDR3 DNA reads TGTGCCAGCAGTCCTTCGACAGGGCTAGGAAACACCATATATTTT. Translation: CASSPSTGLGNTIYF.

This clone was found a few times. The gene calls are TRBV28 and TRBJ1-1; 7 bases align to TRBD1. The CDR3 is 13 residues long. The V and J ends lost 6 bases and 4 bases, in that order; junction bases with no gene match: 5. From germline, CDR1 is MDHEN and CDR2 SYDVKM. DNA of the CDR3: TGTGCCAGCAGGACAGGGTTGAGCACTGAAGCTTTCTTT. It encodes CASRTGLSTEAFF.

J is TRBJ1-2 and V is TRBV18, with 8 bases identical to TRBD1. Germline assignment: CDR1 KGHSH and CDR2 LQKENI. V lost 3 bases and J lost 6; bases outside the gene matches: 3. This CDR3 region has 13 residues. CDR3 amino acids: CASSPDRENGYTF. In DNA, the CDR3 is TGTGCCAGCTCACCGGACAGGGAGAATGGCTACACCTTC.

The chain joins TRBV6-5 to TRBJ1-1; a possible D gene is TRBD1 (6 bases). The CDR3 spans 15 residues. Germline CDR1 reads MNHEY; CDR2 reads SVGAGI. V was clipped by 5 bases and J by 5 bases, with 18 bases between them. Here the CDR3 DNA reads TGTGCCAGCAGTCTAAACAGGGCGGGGGGAACTGAAGCTTTCTTT. Amino acid sequence: CASSLNRAGGTEAFF.

The genes are TRBV5-1 and TRBJ1-1; no clear D. V was clipped by 0 bases and J by 0 bases, with 6 bases between them. Germline assignment: CDR1 SGHRS and CDR2 YFSETQ. The CDR3 is 14 residues long. CDR3 sequence reads: CASSLGQMNTEAFF. The CDR3 region has the DNA TGCGCCAGCAGCTTGGGGCAGATGAACACTGAAGCTTTCTTT.

The genes are TRBV2 and TRBJ1-4, with TRBD1 as a possible D gene (6 bases). The CDR3 runs 18 residues. CDR1 is SNHLY and CDR2 is FYNNEI in the germline V gene. V was cut by 7 bases and J by 0 bases, with 21 bases left in between. The CDR3 protein is CASTRQGPSGATNEKLFF. CDR3 bases: TGTGCCAGCACGAGGCAGGGGCCAAGTGGGGCAACTAATGAAAAACTGTTTTTT.

The chain links TRBV29-1 to TRBJ2-5; D may be TRBD1 or TRBD2 (5 bases each). The germline V gene has CDR1 SQVTM and CDR2 ANQGSEA. The CDR3 has 12 amino acids. Trimming took off 5 bases at V and 5 bases at J, with 12 bases between the two ends. In nucleotides, the CDR3 is TGCAGCGTTCGCTGGGGGTTGGAGACCCAGTACTTC. The encoded protein is CSVRWGLETQYF.

The rearrangement joins TRBV5-1 to TRBJ1-1, with D uncertain. The CDR3 totals 13 residues. V lost 0 bases, J lost 10 bases, and 13 bases lay in between. Germline lookup yields CDR1 SGHRS and CDR2 YFSETQ. The CDR3 DNA reads TGCGCCAGCAGCTTGGACGAGCGCGGGCCAGCTTTCTTT. Translating gives CASSLDERGPAFF.